This T cell receptor (beta chain) emerged from a study of long-term antiretroviral therapy in people with HIV. Study results and caveats: The study collected no data on ART adherence, viral resistance or therapy changes. Post-treatment diversity went higher with ART but stayed below transplant donor controls.

V shed 1 base and J shed 3 bases, with 13 bases lying between them. CDR1 is LNHDA and CDR2 is SQIVND in the germline V gene (reference sequence). The CDR3 is 16 amino acids. Samples were assayed with immunoSEQ v3.0 at survey level. Only in-frame clones appear in the TCRdb table, and some are missing; sequencing was by immunoSEQ multiplex PCR. The sample includes just over 20,000 clones, almost 85% of them seen just once. With regard to this clone: Its antigen is undetermined.

This specimen consisted of unsorted PBMCs, obtained 0.5 years after starting antiretroviral therapy. This chain connects TRBV19 to TRBJ2-1; the D gene is possibly TRBD1 (5 bases). The TCR comes from a man between 18 and 29 years old with HIV. CDR3 DNA sequence: TGTGCCAGTAGTATAGTGGGGCAGGGAAGCTACAATGAGCAGTTCTTC. Translated: CASSIVGQGSYNEQFF.